This T cell receptor beta chain was obtained from a study of T cells in Graves' hyperthyroidism and ophthalmopathy. This clonotype was counted at least ten times. RNA transcripts gave rise to amplified TCR beta CDR3 regions. HTBI primers were used for first-round RT-PCR of the TCR CDR3. Via MiXCR, TCRdb re-called the multiplex PCR reads, giving one row per CDR3 protein. The repertoire consists of roughly 720,000 distinct CDR3 sequences, with around 16% occurring once and the leading ten covering 15% to 19%. Exclusion followed for patients with uncontrolled infection, other autoimmune disease, pregnancy or lactation. J was trimmed by 0 bases and V by 8 bases; bases with no gene match: 5. Per germline, CDR1 MDHEN and CDR2 SYDVKM. There are 16 residues in the CDR3.

The TCR sequence derives from a man aged 45 to 65 with Graves' hyperthyroidism. V usage is TRBV28 and J usage is TRBJ1-4, with 11 bases lining up with TRBD1. The sequencing input was blood. For the CDR3, the DNA is TGTGCCAGCCGGACAGGGGGCCCGGCAACTAATGAAAAACTGTTTTTT. Its protein product is CASRTGGPATNEKLFF.